These 14 T cell receptor beta chains came from one sample sequenced in a study of technical replicates of blood from several donors (dated by TCRdb to the late 2010s). Receptor amplification or capture employed the immunoSEQ multiplex PCR assay. TCRdb's version of the immuneACCESS table is confined to in-frame rearrangements and falls short of the full clone set. An unresolved V gene accounts for under half of the shortfall where checked; the remainder is of unknown origin. For this sample there are more than 90,000 clones; 95% appear just once. The ten largest account for roughly 0.28% of the sample. Sequencing was carried out using T cells isolated from PBMCs. The origin of the receptors is a human donor in good health.

The rearrangement links TRBV2 to TRBJ2-7, with TRBD2 matching over 8 bases. Germline values: CDR1 SNHLY, CDR2 FYNNEI. The CDR3 runs to 17 residues. The ends lost 10 bases at V and 1 base at J; junction bases unmatched: 18. The CDR3, as DNA: TGTGCCACCACACTAGACGGATTCCAGCGGGGGTCCTACGAGCAGTACTTC. Translation gives CATTLDGFQRGSYEQYF.

This clone has a single count. The chain employs TRBV4-1 and TRBJ2-7; weak D call: TRBD1 (5 bases). CDR1 is MGHRA, CDR2 YSYEKL, per germline. The CDR3 sequence is 16 residues long. V was cut by 4 bases and J by 4 bases, with 20 bases left in between. This CDR3 reads CASSPSPRGSTYEQYF. The CDR3 DNA sequence: TGCGCCAGCAGCCCCTCACCAAGGGGCAGTACTTACGAGCAGTACTTC.

This CDR3 is CARHSGELFF. The CDR3, as DNA: TGTGCTAGGCACAGCGGGGAGCTGTTTTTT. The rearrangement uses TRBV7-7 and TRBJ2-2; D not certain. The CDR3 sequence is 10 residues long. Germline values: CDR1 SSHAT, CDR2 FNYEAQ (reference sequence).

V usage is TRBV19 and J usage is TRBJ1-2, with 8 nucleotides matching TRBD1. Germline trimming cut 3 bases from V and 1 base from J; bases unmatched to any gene: 7. This CDR3 has 16 residues. CDR1 and CDR2 from the germline V gene are LNHDA and SQIVND (reference sequence). The CDR3 DNA reads TGTGCCAGTAGTATCGCAGGGGGCTGGTTTAACTATGGCTACACCTTC. It translates to CASSIAGGWFNYGYTF.

This chain connects TRBV4-1 to TRBJ2-3; 7 positions match TRBD2. From germline, CDR1 is MGHRA and CDR2 YSYEKL. The CDR3 has 18 residues. V lost 0 bases, J lost 0 bases, and 9 bases stayed unmatched. The CDR3 sequence is CASSQDRDYWFSTDTQYF. The DNA of the CDR3 is TGCGCCAGCAGCCAAGATCGGGACTACTGGTTTAGCACAGATACGCAGTATTTT.

This clone was recorded once. V and J are TRBV7-2 and TRBJ1-5; no firm D call. This CDR3 has 14 amino acids. Germline V gene data show CDR1 as SGHTA and CDR2 as FQGNSA. V was clipped by 1 base and J by 0 bases, with 4 bases between them. The CDR3, as DNA: TGTGCCAGCAGCTTAGATTATAGCAATCAGCCCCAGCATTTT. Translation gives CASSLDYSNQPQHF.

V and J are TRBV6-5 and TRBJ2-4; 10 nucleotides align to TRBD1. CDR1 and CDR2 (germline): MNHEY, SVGAGI. With V trimmed by 6 bases and J by 6 bases, 5 bases remained unmatched. This CDR3 has 14 amino acids. This CDR3 is CASSPDRGRNIQYF. The DNA for the CDR3 is TGTGCCAGCAGCCCCGACAGGGGGCGAAACATTCAGTACTTC.

This sequence joins TRBV19 and TRBJ2-5, with 8 positions matching TRBD1. Looked up from germline, CDR1 is LNHDA and CDR2 is SQIVND (reference sequence). The CDR3 consists of 15 residues. V shed 6 bases, J shed 0 bases, and the junction held 6 bases outside the gene matches. The CDR3 sequence: CASSPYRGNQETQYF. In nucleotides, the CDR3 is TGTGCCAGTAGCCCCTACAGGGGGAACCAAGAGACCCAGTACTTC.

The rearrangement joins TRBV5-6 to TRBJ2-1, with D possibly matching TRBD1 (5 bases). Germline CDR1 and CDR2: SGHDT and YYEEEE. Trimming took off 2 bases at V and 7 bases at J, with 13 bases between the two ends. The CDR3 contains 14 residues. CDR3 DNA sequence: TGTGCCAGCAGCTTAATAGGGGCCCCGAATGAGCAGTTCTTC. It codes for CASSLIGAPNEQFF.

The chain uses TRBV6-1 and TRBJ2-7, with D possibly being TRBD2 (6 bases). Germline loops: CDR1 MNHNS, CDR2 SASEGT. CDR3 size: 17 residues. The V end lost 2 bases, the J end lost 0 bases, and 17 bases lay between the germline ends. The CDR3 DNA sequence: TGTGCCAGCAGTGAAAGGGAGGACACTCCCAGCTCCTACGAGCAGTACTTC. This translates into CASSEREDTPSSYEQYF.

This chain joins TRBV11-2 and TRBJ1-3, with 9 bases matching TRBD1. The germline V gene encodes CDR1 SGHAT and CDR2 FQNNGV. V shed 2 bases and J 7 bases; nucleotides not matched to a gene: 6. The CDR3 contains 15 residues. The CDR3 spells CASSLMGQGLNTIYF. As DNA, the CDR3 is TGTGCCAGCAGCTTAATGGGACAGGGACTTAACACCATATATTTT. Full variable domain (missing parts from reference TRBV11-2 and TRBJ1-3): EAGVAQSPRYKIIEKRQSVAFWCNPISGHATLYWYQQILGQGPKLLIQFQNNGVVDDSQLPKDRFSAERLKGVDSTLKIQPAKLEDSAVYLCASSLMGQGLNTIYFGEGSWLTVV.

This chain connects TRBV30 to TRBJ2-1; D uncertain. The CDR3 is 13 residues long. Germline loops: CDR1 GTSNPN, CDR2 SVGIG (reference sequence). V was clipped by 7 bases and J by 5 bases, with 15 bases between them. The CDR3 sequence is CASFPQTDNEQFF. As DNA, the CDR3 is TGTGCCTCCTTCCCTCAAACAGACAATGAGCAGTTCTTC.

This clone was counted only a few times. The chain is built from TRBV28 and TRBJ2-3; TRBD2 matches 13 bases. Germline CDR1 is MDHEN and CDR2 is SYDVKM. Losses at the gene ends were 6 bases for V and 1 base for J; bases not matched to a gene: 13. The CDR3 sequence is 19 residues long. The CDR3 DNA sequence: TGTGCCAGCAGAACCGGGGGACTAGCGGGATGGTTGGGCACAGATACGCAGTATTTT. This codes for CASRTGGLAGWLGTDTQYF.

The chain uses TRBV14 and TRBJ2-3, with D perhaps matching TRBD2 (5 bases). This CDR3 is built from 13 residues. V lost 4 bases to trimming and J lost 4 bases, with 9 bases between them. CDR1 SGHDN and CDR2 FVKESK come from the germline V gene. CDR3 protein: CASSLGLSDTQYF. The CDR3 DNA reads TGTGCCAGCAGCCTAGGACTTTCAGATACGCAGTATTTT.